The TCR beta chain under discussion was sequenced for a study of blood T cell repertoires in COVID-19. TCRdb's copy holds only in-frame clones and misses some; the assay was immunoSEQ multiplex PCR. Among 150,000 to 200,000 clones, 60% to 80% were seen once, and the ten largest hold roughly a sixth. The study assigned cohorts using participant-reported clinical history. V shed 7 bases, J shed 1 base, and the junction held 10 bases outside the gene matches. This CDR3 is 15 amino acids long. In germline, CDR1 is SGHDT, CDR2 YYEEEE. Sequencing input: PBMCs or T cells enriched from blood (not recorded which). The J gene is TRBJ1-2, the V gene TRBV5-6, with 7 nucleotides matching TRBD1. The TCR comes from a woman aged 50 to 60 who had recovered from COVID-19. CDR3 amino acids: CASALTGANNYGYTF. In DNA, the CDR3 is TGTGCCAGCGCACTTACAGGGGCCAATAACTATGGCTACACCTTC.